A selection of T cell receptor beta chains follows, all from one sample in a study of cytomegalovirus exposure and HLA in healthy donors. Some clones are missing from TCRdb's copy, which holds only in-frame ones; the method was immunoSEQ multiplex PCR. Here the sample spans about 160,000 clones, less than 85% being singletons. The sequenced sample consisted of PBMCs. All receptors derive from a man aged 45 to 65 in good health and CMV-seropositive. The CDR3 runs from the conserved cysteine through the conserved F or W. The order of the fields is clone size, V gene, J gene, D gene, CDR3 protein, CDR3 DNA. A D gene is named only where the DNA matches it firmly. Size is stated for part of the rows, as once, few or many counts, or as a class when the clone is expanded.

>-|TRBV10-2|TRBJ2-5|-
CASSESSGLLETQYF
TGCGCCAGCAGTGAGTCTAGCGGTCTGCTAGAGACCCAGTACTTC
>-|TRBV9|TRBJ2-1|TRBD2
CASSGLAGGPEQFF
TGTGCCAGCAGCGGACTAGCGGGAGGGCCCGAGCAGTTCTTC
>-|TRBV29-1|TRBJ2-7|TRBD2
CSVGTSGDYEQYF
TGCAGCGTTGGGACTAGCGGAGACTACGAGCAGTACTTC
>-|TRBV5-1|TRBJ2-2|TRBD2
CASSFPSGNTGELFF
TGCGCCAGCAGCTTTCCTAGCGGGAACACCGGGGAGCTGTTTTTT
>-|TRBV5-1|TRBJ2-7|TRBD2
CASSWRGTSKEDEQYF
TGCGCCAGCAGCTGGCGCGGGACTAGCAAGGAGGACGAGCAGTACTTC
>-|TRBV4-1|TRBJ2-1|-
CASSQDSASVIHEQFF
TGCGCCAGCAGCCAAGACTCGGCTAGCGTTATCCATGAGCAGTTCTTC
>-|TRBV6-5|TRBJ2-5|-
CASSYSTAYGQYF
TGTGCCAGCAGTTACTCGACGGCCTACGGGCAGTACTTC
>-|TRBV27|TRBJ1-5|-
CASSLQTASQPQHF
TGTGCCAGCAGTCTTCAGACAGCTTCTCAGCCCCAGCATTTT
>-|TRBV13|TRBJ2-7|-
CASSFLGGDEQYF
TGTGCCAGCAGCTTTTTGGGCGGGGACGAGCAGTACTTC
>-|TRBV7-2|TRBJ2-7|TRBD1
CASSLAGGLSRYEQYF
TGTGCCAGCAGCTTGGCAGGGGGCCTGTCGCGCTACGAGCAGTACTTC
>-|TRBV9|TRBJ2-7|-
CASSVAIGPYEQYF
TGTGCCAGCAGCGTAGCTATCGGTCCCTACGAGCAGTACTTC
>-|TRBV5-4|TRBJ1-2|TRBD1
CASSLGAGGADYGYTF
TGTGCCAGCAGCTTGGGTGCAGGGGGCGCGGACTATGGCTACACCTTC
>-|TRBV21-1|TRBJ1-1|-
CASSKGMGLGTEAFF
TGTGCCAGCAGCAAAGGCATGGGGCTAGGGACTGAAGCTTTCTTT
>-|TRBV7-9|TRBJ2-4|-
CSSSLEVRLAKNIQYF
TGTTCCAGCAGCTTAGAGGTCAGACTAGCCAAAAACATTCAGTACTTC
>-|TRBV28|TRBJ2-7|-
CASSLRQLYYEQYF
TGTGCCAGCAGTTTACGACAGCTTTACTACGAGCAGTACTTC
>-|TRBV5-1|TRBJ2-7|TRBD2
CASSLEKTSGSHEQYF
TGCGCCAGCAGCTTGGAGAAGACTAGCGGGAGTCACGAGCAGTACTTC
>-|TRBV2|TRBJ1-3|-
CASSEQAAGNTIYF
TGTGCCAGCAGTGAACAGGCAGCTGGAAACACCATATATTTT
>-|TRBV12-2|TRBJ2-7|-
CASRPGTSASYEQYF
TGTGCAAGTCGCCCTGGGACTAGCGCATCCTACGAGCAGTACTTC
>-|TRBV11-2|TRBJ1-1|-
CASSFLFQGESEAFF
TGTGCCAGCAGCTTCCTTTTTCAGGGTGAGAGCGAAGCTTTCTTT
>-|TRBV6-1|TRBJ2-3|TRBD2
CASSVSGARADTQYF
TGTGCCAGCAGTGTCAGCGGGGCCAGGGCAGATACGCAGTATTTT
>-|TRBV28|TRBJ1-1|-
CASTQWGGLEAFF
TGTGCCAGCACCCAATGGGGGGGCCTTGAAGCTTTCTTT
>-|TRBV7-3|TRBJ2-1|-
CASSTGRRDNEQFF
TGTGCCAGCAGCACAGGTAGGAGAGACAATGAGCAGTTCTTC
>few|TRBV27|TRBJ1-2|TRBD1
CASSPAAGGGGYTF
TGTGCCAGCAGCCCAGCAGCAGGGGGCGGTGGCTACACCTTC
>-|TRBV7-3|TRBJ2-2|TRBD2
CASKAGDANTGELFF
TGTGCCAGCAAGGCGGGGGACGCGAACACCGGGGAGCTGTTTTTT
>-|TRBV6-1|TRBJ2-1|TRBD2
CASSSSGSSYNEQFF
TGTGCCAGCAGCTCTAGCGGGAGTTCCTACAATGAGCAGTTCTTC
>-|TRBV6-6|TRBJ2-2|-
CASSSQTVTGELFF
TGTGCCAGCAGTAGCCAGACAGTTACCGGGGAGCTGTTTTTT
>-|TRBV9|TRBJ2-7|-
CASSLTGGLSPYEQYF
TGTGCCAGCAGCCTAACGGGTGGACTTAGCCCATACGAGCAGTACTTC
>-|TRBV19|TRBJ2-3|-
CSPRGTQYF
TGCAGCCCCCGAGGGACGCAGTATTTT
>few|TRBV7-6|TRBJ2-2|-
CASSLAGGQGNTGELFF
TGTGCCAGCAGCTTGGCGGGGGGACAGGGGAACACCGGGGAGCTGTTTTTT
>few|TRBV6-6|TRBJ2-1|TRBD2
CASSQPGLASNEQFF
TGTGCCAGCAGTCAACCGGGACTAGCTTCCAATGAGCAGTTCTTC
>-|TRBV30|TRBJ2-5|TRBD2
CAWQLEGLAGGETQYF
TGTGCCTGGCAACTGGAGGGACTAGCGGGAGGAGAGACCCAGTACTTC
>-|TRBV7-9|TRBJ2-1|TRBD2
CASSFSGHGNEQFF
TGTGCCAGCAGCTTTAGCGGGCACGGGAATGAGCAGTTCTTC
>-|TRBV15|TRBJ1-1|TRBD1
CATSLGQGAWITEAFF
TGTGCCACCAGCCTAGGACAGGGGGCTTGGATCACTGAAGCTTTCTTT
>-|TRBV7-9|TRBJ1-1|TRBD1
CSSSPPTGWNTEAFF
TGTTCCAGCAGCCCTCCGACAGGGTGGAACACTGAAGCTTTCTTT
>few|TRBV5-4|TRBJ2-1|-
CASSPTGYNEQFF
TGTGCCAGCAGCCCAACAGGGTACAATGAGCAGTTCTTC
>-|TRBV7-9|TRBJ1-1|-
CSSSSDRRAFF
TGTTCCAGCAGCTCCGACAGACGGGCTTTCTTT
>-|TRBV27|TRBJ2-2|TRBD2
CASSSLAGSGGELFF
TGTGCCAGCAGTTCCCTAGCGGGGTCCGGCGGGGAGCTGTTTTTT
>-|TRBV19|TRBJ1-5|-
CASSITAGLSNQPQHF
TGTGCCAGTAGTATCACCGCGGGACTCAGCAATCAGCCCCAGCATTTT
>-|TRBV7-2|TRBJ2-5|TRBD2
CASSLTSMETQYF
TGTGCCAGCAGCTTGACTAGCATGGAGACCCAGTACTTC
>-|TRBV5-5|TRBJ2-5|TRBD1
CASSSRGQATGETQYF
TGTGCCAGCAGCTCGAGGGGACAGGCCACGGGGGAGACCCAGTACTTC
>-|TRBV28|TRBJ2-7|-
CASRWYGEVGEQYF
TGTGCCAGCAGGTGGTACGGGGAGGTAGGGGAGCAGTACTTC
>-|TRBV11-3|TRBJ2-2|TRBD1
CASSISTGVMDGELFF
TGTGCCAGCAGCATCTCGACAGGGGTGATGGACGGGGAGCTGTTTTTT
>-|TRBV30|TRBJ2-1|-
CAWKGGLAANEQFF
TGTGCCTGGAAGGGGGGGCTAGCGGCCAATGAGCAGTTCTTC
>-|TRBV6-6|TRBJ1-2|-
CASSYSVGVGYGYTF
TGTGCCAGCAGTTACTCAGTCGGGGTTGGCTATGGCTACACCTTC
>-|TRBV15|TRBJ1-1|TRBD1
CATSQIRGTGEAFF
TGTGCCACCAGCCAGATCCGTGGGACAGGTGAAGCTTTCTTT
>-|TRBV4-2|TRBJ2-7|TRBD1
CASSEAHTGGSYEQYF
TGTGCCAGCAGCGAAGCCCACACAGGGGGGTCCTACGAGCAGTACTTC
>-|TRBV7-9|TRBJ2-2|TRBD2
CSSSLGSGSTNTGELFF
TGTTCCAGCAGCTTAGGTAGCGGGAGTACCAACACCGGGGAGCTGTTTTTT
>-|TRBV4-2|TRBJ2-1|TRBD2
CASSRSGLVDEQFF
TGTGCCAGCAGCCGTAGCGGGTTGGTTGATGAGCAGTTCTTC